The text below deals with one TCR beta chain. This entry comes from a study of blood T cells in healthy people across ages. Alongside a J-beta primer mix, a sample-barcoded 5' primer served in a second PCR lasting roughly 7 to 11 cycles. Via MiXCR, TCRdb re-called the 5' RACE reads, giving one row per CDR3 protein. The table has around 970,000 distinct CDR3 sequences, roughly 51% seen once. Germline CDR1 and CDR2: SQVTM and ANQGSEA. This CDR3 comprises 13 residues. With 4 bases removed from V and 2 bases from J, the gap between germline ends came to 11 bases. This TCR was recovered from a woman aged 60-75 years in good health. The chain links TRBV29-1 to TRBJ2-5; D gene uncertain. The material sequenced was blood. Here the CDR3 reads CSVVRNRQETQYF. The CDR3 region has the DNA TGCAGCGTTGTGAGGAACAGACAAGAGACCCAGTACTTC.